Following are 10 T cell receptor beta chains from one sample sequenced in a study of blood T cell repertoires in COVID-19. Clones were sequenced by immunoSEQ multiplex PCR, and TCRdb holds only the in-frame ones, with some missing. The table lists under 350,000 clones, 70% to 90% of them singletons. Sequencing was performed on PBMCs or T cells enriched from blood (not recorded which). These receptors all stem from a middle-aged woman with acute COVID-19.

The J gene is TRBJ1-2, the V gene TRBV2; 8 bases match TRBD1. V lost 7 bases and J lost 5; bases outside the gene matches: 12. The CDR3 loop spans 15 amino acids. Germline loops: CDR1 SNHLY, CDR2 FYNNEI. This CDR3 reads CASIPGQAPGYGYTF. For the CDR3, the DNA is TGTGCCAGCATACCGGGACAGGCTCCAGGGTATGGCTACACCTTC.

The J gene is TRBJ1-5, the V gene TRBV18, with D hard to call. The V gene lost 2 bases and the J gene lost 4 bases, with 6 bases spanning the gap. Germline-derived CDR1 and CDR2 are KGHSH and LQKENI. The CDR3 has 13 amino acids. The CDR3 here is CASSPNGNQPQHF. The CDR3 coding sequence is TGTGCCAGCTCACCAAACGGGAATCAGCCCCAGCATTTT.

This chain uses TRBV7-2 with TRBJ2-7; 9 nucleotides agree with TRBD1. Germline assignment: CDR1 SGHTA and CDR2 FQGNSA. CDR3 length: 17 amino acids. The ends lost 2 bases at V and 4 bases at J; junction bases unmatched: 12. The CDR3 nucleotides are TGTGCCAGCAGCTTAAGGTTGGGGACAGGGAACCAATACGAGCAGTACTTC. Amino acids: CASSLRLGTGNQYEQYF.

The chain is built from TRBV28 and TRBJ2-1; 11 nucleotides line up with TRBD2. The CDR3 is 17 amino acids. Germline-derived CDR1 and CDR2 are MDHEN and SYDVKM. Trimming cost V 7 bases and J 7 bases; bases outside gene matches: 15. CDR3 nucleotides: TGTGCCAGCATCGTAAGCGGTGGGGCTAGCGGGAGGAATGAGCAGTTCTTC. This sequence encodes CASIVSGGASGRNEQFF.

As for this clone: This CDR3 is also generated by other DNA sequences in the sample. This chain joins TRBV4-1 and TRBJ2-7; 12 bases map to TRBD2. This CDR3 region has 16 residues. From germline, CDR1 is MGHRA and CDR2 YSYEKL. V lost 0 bases and J lost 2; bases outside the gene matches: 2. The CDR3 coding sequence is TGCGCCAGCAGCCAAGACTCTAGCGGGAGGGCCTACGAGCAGTACTTC. Its translation: CASSQDSSGRAYEQYF.

The chain links TRBV28 to TRBJ1-1, with a tentative D call TRBD1 (5 bases). V was pared by 7 bases and J by 1 base, with 16 bases between. From germline, CDR1 is MDHEN and CDR2 SYDVKM. CDR3 length: 15 amino acids. The CDR3 region has the DNA TGTGCCAGCACCCCGGCAGGGAAGGGGAACACTGAAGCTTTCTTT. It yields the protein CASTPAGKGNTEAFF.

The gene calls are TRBV6-6 and TRBJ2-1, with D possibly being TRBD2 (6 bases). V was cut by 5 bases and J by 6 bases, with 17 bases left in between. The CDR3 consists of 15 residues. Germline CDR1 MNHNY, CDR2 SVGAGI (reference sequence). CDR3 DNA sequence: TGTGCCAGCAGTCCTACTAGCTTCCGCGGCAATGAGCAGTTCTTC. This sequence encodes CASSPTSFRGNEQFF.

J is TRBJ2-1 and V is TRBV4-2; TRBD2 aligns across 7 bases. V lost 2 bases, J lost 4 bases, and 8 bases stayed unmatched. The germline V gene encodes CDR1 LGHNA and CDR2 YNFKEQ. The CDR3 is made up of 16 amino acids. CDR3 amino acids: CASSQPGPSGYNEQFF. Here the CDR3 DNA reads TGTGCCAGCAGCCAACCCGGTCCTAGCGGTTACAATGAGCAGTTCTTC.

The rearrangement joins TRBV11-2 to TRBJ1-1; unclear D gene. Germline lookup yields CDR1 SGHAT and CDR2 FQNNGV. The CDR3 is 13 residues long. V lost 3 bases, J lost 4 bases, and 9 bases lay in between. CDR3 bases: TGTGCCAGCAGCTTTTCAGTGGTCACTGAAGCTTTCTTT. Translating gives CASSFSVVTEAFF.

The chain couples TRBV5-1 to TRBJ2-3; TRBD1 aligns across 10 bases. This CDR3 spans 15 amino acids. V shed 3 bases, J shed 8 bases, and the junction held 9 bases outside the gene matches. In germline, CDR1 is SGHRS, CDR2 YFSETQ. The CDR3 nucleotides read TGCGCCAGCAGCTCGACCGGGACAGGGGTCGGTACGCAGTATTTT. Protein: CASSSTGTGVGTQYF. Full variable domain (rest looked up from reference TRBV5-1 and TRBJ2-3): KAGVTQTPRYLIKTRGQQVTLSCSPISGHRSVSWYQQTPGQGLQFLFEYFSETQRNKGNFPGRFSGRQFSNSRSEMNVSTLELGDSALYLCASSSTGTGVGTQYFGPGTRLTVL.